A selection of T cell receptor beta chains follows, all from one sample in a study of OX40 agonist ivuxolimab in advanced cancers. Produced via immunoSEQ multiplex PCR; TCRdb's table is partial and in-frame only. The repertoire consists of roughly 57,000 clones, with roughly 87% occurring once and the leading ten covering about a sixth. Sequenced here: CD4+ or CD8+ T cells sorted from blood, sampled in a trial of the OX40 agonist ivuxolimab. These receptors came from an adult with an advanced solid tumor such as melanoma, head and neck, liver or kidney cancer. Both conserved end residues are part of each CDR3. Rows may omit the clone size; those that give it use once, few, many or a size class.

V	size	CDR3
TRBV6-1	.	CASSKVSYEQYF
TRBV28	.	CASSQGGVSSYNEQFF
TRBV11-2	.	CASSSGTTWNEQFF
TRBV11-1	.	CASSLSQRHYEQYF
TRBV29-1	.	CSVETPVSYEQYF
TRBV7-2	.	CASSFLGREQYF
TRBV28	once	CASSLVGEQYF
TRBV11-2	.	CASSLGQQETQYF
TRBV2	.	CASSDRGFGYEQYF
TRBV5-1	.	CARGGRAIRYEQYF
TRBV25-1	.	CASSVLATQGNEQFF
TRBV9	.	CASSVGPRDGKLFF
TRBV4-2	.	CASSQPGVNTF
TRBV19	.	CASSGTGGGNPKGEKLFF
TRBV10-3	.	CASLGQGIGELFF
TRBV28	.	CASNFRGGNNYGYTF
TRBV5-1	.	CASSLDFRNEQFF